Listed here are 12 T cell receptor beta chains from one sample, sequenced in a study of blood T cell repertoires in COVID-19. This table comes from immunoSEQ multiplex PCR, and its TCRdb copy is limited to in-frame clones, with some not included. The sample includes approximately 190,000 clones, approximately 90% of them seen just once. The material sequenced was PBMCs or T cells enriched from blood (not recorded which). Every receptor here comes from a woman aged 40 to 50 in a cohort exposed to, infected with or recovered from COVID-19 (not recorded which).

This clone was observed once. This chain uses TRBV4-1 with TRBJ2-1, with 14 bases that match TRBD2. After removal of 0 bases from V and 8 bases from J, the junction contained 6 bases not matched to a gene. Germline CDR1 MGHRA, CDR2 YSYEKL. This CDR3 contains 17 residues. The CDR3 DNA reads TGCGCCAGCAGCCAAGAGACTAGCGGGGGGGCGATCGATGAGCAGTTCTTC. It is translated as CASSQETSGGAIDEQFF.

The chain links TRBV20-1 to TRBJ1-1, with 7 positions matching TRBD1. From germline, CDR1 is DFQATT and CDR2 SNEGSKA (reference sequence). This CDR3 is 11 amino acids long. V lost 6 bases to trimming and J lost 11 bases; unmatched junction nucleotides: 9. CDR3 nucleotide sequence: TGCAGTGCATGGAGGACAGGACGGGCTTTCTTT. Amino acid sequence: CSAWRTGRAFF.

The V call is TRBV28, the J call TRBJ2-1; unclear D gene. There are 14 residues in the CDR3. Between the trimmed V and J ends, which lost 5 bases and 6 bases, there was a span of 14 bases. The germline CDR1 and CDR2 sequences are MDHEN and SYDVKM. The CDR3 coding sequence is TGTGCCAGCAGTCCCTTGGTGAGGCGCAATGAGCAGTTCTTC. As protein: CASSPLVRRNEQFF.

The rearrangement uses TRBV5-1 and TRBJ2-3; a possible D gene is TRBD2 (5 bases). Trimming pared 0 bases from V and 5 bases from J, leaving 13 bases between. The CDR3 consists of 15 residues. Germline lookup yields CDR1 SGHRS and CDR2 YFSETQ. The CDR3 DNA is TGCGCCAGCAGCTTGGAAGCGGCGGCGGGAGATACGCAGTATTTT. Encoded protein: CASSLEAAAGDTQYF.

V gene TRBV7-9 combines with J gene TRBJ1-1; 7 nucleotides match TRBD1. Germline trimming cut 5 bases from V and 4 bases from J; bases unmatched to any gene: 4. This CDR3 is built from 13 residues. Germline V CDR1 and CDR2: SEHNR, FQNEAQ (reference sequence). The CDR3 DNA follows: TGTGCCAGCAGCCCCGAGGGGGCCACTGAAGCTTTCTTT. Amino acid sequence: CASSPEGATEAFF. Looking up the rest from reference TRBV7-9 and TRBJ1-1 gives the full variable domain: DTGVSQNPRHKITKRGQNVTFRCDPISEHNRLYWYRQTLGQGPEFLTYFQNEAQLEKSRLLSDRFSAERPKGSFSTLEIQRTEQGDSAMYLCASSPEGATEAFFGQGTRLTVV.

The CDR3 protein is CASSLNRQGFYGYTF. The CDR3 DNA sequence: TGTGCCAGCAGTTTAAACCGACAGGGGTTCTATGGCTACACCTTC. The chain links TRBV27 to TRBJ1-2; 8 bases match TRBD1. Germline V gene sequence: CDR1 MNHEY, CDR2 SMNVEV (reference sequence). The junction had 6 bases not matched to a gene; V was cut back by 2 bases and J by 4 bases. There are 15 residues in the CDR3.

J is TRBJ2-1 and V is TRBV2, with 11 bases lining up with TRBD2. Germline CDR1 reads SNHLY; CDR2 reads FYNNEI. This CDR3 spans 13 amino acids. V lost 6 bases, J lost 8 bases, and 3 bases stayed unmatched. DNA of the CDR3: TGTGCCAGCAGCCCACTAGCGGGGGATGAGCAGTTCTTC. As protein: CASSPLAGDEQFF.

The chain combines TRBV29-1 with TRBJ2-3; 10 nucleotides line up with TRBD2. The V segment lost 4 bases and the J segment 2 bases; nucleotides outside the gene matches: 3. The CDR3 extends over 14 amino acids. Per the germline V gene, CDR1 is SQVTM and CDR2 is ANQGSEA. The CDR3 loop reads CSVGTSGNTDTQYF. The CDR3 nucleotides read TGCAGCGTTGGGACTAGCGGAAACACAGATACGCAGTATTTT.

The chain recombines TRBV7-8 with TRBJ1-1, with 7 positions matching TRBD1. V lost 5 bases and J lost 1; bases outside the gene matches: 10. Per germline, CDR1 SGHVS and CDR2 FQNEAQ. This CDR3 is 16 amino acids long. The CDR3 DNA sequence: TGTGCCAGCAGCACCCGGCCCGGGACAGAGAACACTGAAGCTTTCTTT. Its protein is CASSTRPGTENTEAFF.

The chain has TRBV2 and TRBJ2-5, with 14 bases matching TRBD2. Germline CDR1 and CDR2: SNHLY and FYNNEI. Unmatched junction bases numbered 8, after V lost 6 bases and J lost 5 bases. This CDR3 has 16 residues. CDR3 loop: CASSQTSGGARETQYF. For the CDR3, the DNA is TGTGCCAGCAGCCAGACTAGCGGGGGGGCCCGGGAGACCCAGTACTTC.

This clone was observed a single time. The rearrangement uses TRBV6-6 and TRBJ1-2, with 8 bases fitting TRBD1. Trimming cost V 2 bases and J 0 bases; bases outside gene matches: 2. Germline CDR1 is MNHNY and CDR2 is SVGAGI (reference sequence). The CDR3 length is 15 residues. CDR3 region: CASSYPGQANYGYTF. In DNA form, the CDR3 reads TGTGCCAGCAGTTACCCGGGACAGGCTAACTATGGCTACACCTTC.

The chain uses TRBV5-1 and TRBJ2-1; 13 bases are shared with TRBD2. The trim removed 1 base at V and 5 bases at J, leaving 9 bases unmatched. The CDR3 extends over 18 amino acids. Germline V lookup: CDR1 SGHRS, CDR2 YFSETQ. The CDR3 DNA sequence: TGCGCCAGCAGCTTGCGGCCGGGGACTAGCGGGGCTCACAATGAGCAGTTCTTC. It translates to CASSLRPGTSGAHNEQFF.